The 10 T cell receptor beta chains in this list originate from one sample, sequenced in a study of T-cell memory formation after mild COVID-19. TCRdb used MiXCR to reprocess the 5' RACE reads, holding one entry per CDR3 protein. Of 35,000 to 40,000 distinct CDR3 sequences listed, about 6.7% are singletons. The sample consisted of PBMCs or a T cell subset sorted from them (not recorded which). The source of these receptors is an adult who had mild COVID-19 (a few samples of this study predate the infection). Cell type and time point are not known.

This clonotype was observed many times. The J gene is TRBJ2-3, the V gene TRBV11-1, with 9 bases identical to TRBD2. This CDR3 region has 16 residues. Germline V lookup: CDR1 SGHAT, CDR2 FQDESV (reference sequence). V shed 5 bases, J shed 6 bases, and the junction held 12 bases outside the gene matches. CDR3 amino acids: CASSPRRGRAGDTQYF. CDR3 in DNA: TGTGCCAGCAGCCCCCGGCGCGGGAGGGCCGGGGATACGCAGTATTTT.

This clonotype was found a few times. CDR3 amino acids: CASSTARGRTNEKLFF. The CDR3 DNA reads as TGTGCCAGCAGCACGGCCAGGGGGCGAACTAATGAAAAACTGTTTTTT. The V call is TRBV7-2, the J call TRBJ1-4; 8 positions match TRBD1. This CDR3 spans 16 amino acids. With V trimmed by 5 bases and J by 1 base, 6 bases remained unmatched. Germline V CDR1 and CDR2: SGHTA, FQGNSA.

The sample holds a few counts of this clonotype. The chain joins TRBV5-1 to TRBJ1-1; D uncertain. V lost 0 bases and J lost 0, with 6 bases in between. Germline V gene data show CDR1 as SGHRS and CDR2 as YFSETQ. CDR3 length: 14 residues. The CDR3 region is CASSLARVNTEAFF. Here the CDR3 DNA reads TGCGCCAGCAGCTTGGCAAGGGTGAACACTGAAGCTTTCTTT.

This clonotype was seen a few times. The chain is built from TRBV4-3 and TRBJ1-2, with 8 positions matching TRBD1. This CDR3 has 16 amino acids. Germline CDR1 is LGHNA and CDR2 is YSLEER. J gave up 7 bases and V 0 bases, and 10 bases lay outside the gene matches. CDR3 in DNA: TGCGCCAGCAGCCAAGATCTGAGACAGGGGTTTGGTGGCTACACCTTC. It encodes CASSQDLRQGFGGYTF.

The table lists this clonotype with many counts. J is TRBJ2-1 and V is TRBV7-2, with D perhaps matching TRBD2 (5 bases). The CDR3 is made up of 16 amino acids. Trimming cost V 5 bases and J 7 bases, with 21 bases left between them. CDR1 is SGHTA and CDR2 is FQGNSA in the germline V gene. The CDR3: CASSPPAGRPLNEQFF. The CDR3 coding sequence is TGTGCCAGCAGCCCCCCTGCGGGCAGACCATTAAATGAGCAGTTCTTC.

The table lists this clonotype with a few counts. The chain carries TRBV14 and TRBJ2-5; no firm D call. Germline values: CDR1 SGHDN, CDR2 FVKESK. There are 14 residues in the CDR3. Trimming took 0 bases from V and 4 from J, leaving 9 bases between them. The CDR3, as DNA: TGTGCCAGCAGCCAAGATTTGGGGTTAGAGACCCAGTACTTC. This translates into CASSQDLGLETQYF.

The chain is built from TRBV18 and TRBJ2-1; no clear D gene. CDR3 length equals 15 residues. With 2 bases removed from V and 8 bases from J, the gap between germline ends came to 16 bases. The germline V gene encodes CDR1 KGHSH and CDR2 LQKENI. The CDR3 here is CASSPRAPAGDEQFF. In DNA form, the CDR3 reads TGTGCCAGCTCACCAAGGGCTCCTGCTGGGGATGAGCAGTTCTTC.

This clonotype was detected only a few times. V is TRBV5-1 and J is TRBJ1-1; the D gene is possibly TRBD1 (6 bases). The CDR3 length is 14 residues. CDR1 and CDR2 (germline): SGHRS, YFSETQ. The V end was cut by 4 bases, the J end by 1 base, with 11 bases between. The CDR3 nucleotides are TGCGCCAGCAGCCCAGGACAGCCGAACACTGAAGCTTTCTTT. Its protein product is CASSPGQPNTEAFF.

This clonotype showed up just a few times. The chain couples TRBV12-3 or TRBV12-4 to TRBJ1-2; 7 bases map to TRBD1. The ends lost 4 bases at V and 1 base at J; junction bases unmatched: 6. The CDR3 has 15 amino acids. Here the CDR3 DNA reads TGTGCCAGCAGTTATGGGACAGACCGTAACTATGGCTACACCTTC. It translates to CASSYGTDRNYGYTF.

This clonotype was detected only a few times. This chain connects TRBV6-2 or TRBV6-3 to TRBJ1-5; D unclear. Per the germline V gene, CDR1 is MNHEY and CDR2 is SVGEGT. This CDR3 region has 13 residues. V lost 5 bases and J 0 bases, leaving 5 bases between the germline ends. The CDR3 DNA reads as TGTGCCAGCAGTCCTTATAGCAATCAGCCCCAGCATTTT. Amino acid sequence: CASSPYSNQPQHF.